Listed here are 10 T cell receptor beta chains from one sample, sequenced in a study of glioma-infiltrating T cells after dendritic cell vaccination. Produced via immunoSEQ multiplex PCR; TCRdb's table is partial and in-frame only. Of about 64,000 clones listed, 82% are singletons. Source: blood, taken before dendritic cell vaccination. The receptors come from a human donor with glioblastoma.

This chain connects TRBV30 to TRBJ1-1, with 7 bases aligning to TRBD1. CDR1 is GTSNPN and CDR2 is SVGIG in the germline V gene (reference sequence). The CDR3 extends over 11 amino acids. J gave up 3 bases and V 5 bases, and 0 bases lay outside the gene matches. The CDR3 loop reads CAWDRDTEAFF. Here the CDR3 DNA reads TGTGCCTGGGACAGGGACACTGAAGCTTTCTTT.

This clone was picked up a small number of times. The rearrangement joins TRBV6-5 to TRBJ2-5; perhaps TRBD1 as D (6 bases). Germline V lookup: CDR1 MNHEY, CDR2 SVGAGI. The CDR3 is made up of 15 amino acids. Trimming took off 2 bases at V and 2 bases at J, with 12 bases between the two ends. CDR3 residues: CASSYRGQYQETQYF. The CDR3 nucleotides are TGTGCCAGCAGTTACAGGGGACAATATCAAGAGACCCAGTACTTC.

The chain uses TRBV28 and TRBJ1-5; D may be TRBD1 (6 bases). CDR3 length: 14 amino acids. Trimming removed 3 bases from V and 7 bases from J, with 13 bases in between. Germline values: CDR1 MDHEN, CDR2 SYDVKM. DNA of the CDR3: TGTGCCAGCAGTTTTTCAGGGGATAGCCAGCCCCAGCATTTT. Amino acids: CASSFSGDSQPQHF.

The chain combines TRBV5-8 with TRBJ2-5; tentative D call: TRBD1 (6 bases). CDR1 is SGHTS and CDR2 is YDEGEE in the germline V gene. Trimming cost V 0 bases and J 2 bases, with 17 bases left between them. The CDR3 extends over 17 amino acids. For the CDR3, the DNA is TGTGCCAGCAGCTTGGGACGTCTGGGGCAGGGGCAAGAGACCCAGTACTTC. It codes for CASSLGRLGQGQETQYF.

The CDR3 sequence is CASSLAGVTEAFF. CDR3 in DNA: TGCGCCAGCAGCTTGGCGGGGGTTACTGAAGCTTTCTTT. The gene calls are TRBV5-1 and TRBJ1-1; weak D call: TRBD1 (5 bases). This CDR3 contains 13 residues. Per the germline V gene, CDR1 is SGHRS and CDR2 is YFSETQ. V lost 0 bases and J lost 5, with 8 bases in between.

This chain joins TRBV7-2 and TRBJ1-1, with D perhaps TRBD1 (5 bases). The CDR3 spans 12 residues. Germline V gene data show CDR1 as SGHTA and CDR2 as FQGNSA. V lost 2 bases to trimming and J lost 7 bases, with 8 bases between them. The CDR3 sequence: CASSLSRGEAFF. The CDR3 bases are TGTGCCAGCAGCTTAAGTAGGGGTGAAGCTTTCTTT.

The chain uses TRBV10-1 and TRBJ2-2; 14 bases are a match to TRBD2. J was trimmed by 2 bases and V by 0 bases; bases with no gene match: 8. The CDR3 runs 20 residues. Germline lookup yields CDR1 WNHNN and CDR2 SYGVQD (reference sequence). In DNA, the CDR3 is TGCGCCAGCAGTGAGTCGCCGACTAGCGGGGGGGCTTTCAACACCGGGGAGCTGTTTTTT. Translating it yields CASSESPTSGGAFNTGELFF.

This rearrangement joins TRBV5-1 to TRBJ2-2; 9 bases are a match to TRBD1. Germline trimming cut 3 bases from V and 7 bases from J; bases unmatched to any gene: 7. This CDR3 has 15 residues. From germline, CDR1 is SGHRS and CDR2 YFSETQ. This CDR3 reads CASSSAGTGIGELFF. In DNA form, the CDR3 reads TGCGCCAGCAGCTCCGCCGGGACAGGGATCGGGGAGCTGTTTTTT.

This sequence joins TRBV5-5 and TRBJ2-5; 14 bases map to TRBD2. CDR3 size: 16 residues. CDR1 and CDR2 (germline): SGHKS, YYEKEE (reference sequence). Trimming at V came to 5 bases and at J to 5 bases, leaving 8 bases not matched to a gene. The CDR3 DNA is TGTGCCAGCAGTCCAGGGACTAGCGGGGGAGGGGAGACCCAGTACTTC. It specifies CASSPGTSGGGETQYF. Full variable domain (outside the CDR3, taken from reference TRBV5-5 and TRBJ2-5): DAGVTQSPTHLIKTRGQQVTLRCSPISGHKSVSWYQQVLGQGPQFIFQYYEKEERGRGNFPDRFSARQFPNYSSELNVNALLLGDSALYLCASSPGTSGGGETQYFGPGTRLLVL.

The CDR3 bases are TGTGCCAGCTCACCGCAGGACACCGGGGAGCTGTTTTTT. Protein product: CASSPQDTGELFF. The chain joins TRBV18 to TRBJ2-2; D call uncertain. Trimming took off 3 bases at V and 3 bases at J, with 5 bases between the two ends. Germline values: CDR1 KGHSH, CDR2 LQKENI. This CDR3 has 13 amino acids.